This T cell receptor beta chain was retrieved from a study of blood T cells in healthy people across ages. The CDR3 sequence is 12 residues long. CDR1 is SGHTA, CDR2 FQGNSA, per germline. V dropped 5 bases and J dropped 8 bases, with 11 bases sitting between them. This clonotype was detected only a few times. A second PCR of about 7 to 12 cycles used a sample-barcoded 5' primer and a J-beta primer mix. TCRdb passed the 5' RACE reads through MiXCR, listing each CDR3 protein once. This table has about a million distinct CDR3 sequences, around two fifths appearing once. This chain uses TRBV7-2 with TRBJ2-3, with D hard to call. The TCR was taken from a man aged 18-30 years in good health. The sample consisted of blood. The CDR3, as DNA: TGTGCCAGCAGCCCCCCAGGTGTTACGCAGTATTTT. Protein: CASSPPGVTQYF.